The 3 T cell receptor beta chains given below trace back to one sample, sequenced in a study of monozygotic twins with inflammatory bowel disease. TCRdb reprocessed the 5' RACE reads; each CDR3 protein has one entry and no DNA is given. The sample totals roughly 170,000 distinct CDR3 sequences. The specimen sequenced was blood. These receptors originate from a human donor with ulcerative colitis or Crohn's disease, or a healthy co-twin of an affected twin (not recorded which).

This chain uses TRBV7-2 with TRBJ2-7. Germline V gene data show CDR1 as SGHTA and CDR2 as FQGNSA. CDR3 length: 14 residues. CDR3 loop: CASSLATARYEQYF.

The chain couples TRBV15 to TRBJ1-2; without DNA, the TCRdb call of TRBD1 cannot be checked. The CDR3 is 15 residues long. CDR1 LNHNV and CDR2 YYDKDF come from the germline V gene (reference sequence). CDR3 region: CATSTSGTGGRGYTF.

This chain connects TRBV20-1 to TRBJ1-1; the D call of TRBD1 rests on TCRdb alone, since no DNA is present to check it. This CDR3 is 17 amino acids long. Per germline, CDR1 DFQATT and CDR2 SNEGSKA (reference sequence). The CDR3: CSARDLGRGAVNTEAFF.